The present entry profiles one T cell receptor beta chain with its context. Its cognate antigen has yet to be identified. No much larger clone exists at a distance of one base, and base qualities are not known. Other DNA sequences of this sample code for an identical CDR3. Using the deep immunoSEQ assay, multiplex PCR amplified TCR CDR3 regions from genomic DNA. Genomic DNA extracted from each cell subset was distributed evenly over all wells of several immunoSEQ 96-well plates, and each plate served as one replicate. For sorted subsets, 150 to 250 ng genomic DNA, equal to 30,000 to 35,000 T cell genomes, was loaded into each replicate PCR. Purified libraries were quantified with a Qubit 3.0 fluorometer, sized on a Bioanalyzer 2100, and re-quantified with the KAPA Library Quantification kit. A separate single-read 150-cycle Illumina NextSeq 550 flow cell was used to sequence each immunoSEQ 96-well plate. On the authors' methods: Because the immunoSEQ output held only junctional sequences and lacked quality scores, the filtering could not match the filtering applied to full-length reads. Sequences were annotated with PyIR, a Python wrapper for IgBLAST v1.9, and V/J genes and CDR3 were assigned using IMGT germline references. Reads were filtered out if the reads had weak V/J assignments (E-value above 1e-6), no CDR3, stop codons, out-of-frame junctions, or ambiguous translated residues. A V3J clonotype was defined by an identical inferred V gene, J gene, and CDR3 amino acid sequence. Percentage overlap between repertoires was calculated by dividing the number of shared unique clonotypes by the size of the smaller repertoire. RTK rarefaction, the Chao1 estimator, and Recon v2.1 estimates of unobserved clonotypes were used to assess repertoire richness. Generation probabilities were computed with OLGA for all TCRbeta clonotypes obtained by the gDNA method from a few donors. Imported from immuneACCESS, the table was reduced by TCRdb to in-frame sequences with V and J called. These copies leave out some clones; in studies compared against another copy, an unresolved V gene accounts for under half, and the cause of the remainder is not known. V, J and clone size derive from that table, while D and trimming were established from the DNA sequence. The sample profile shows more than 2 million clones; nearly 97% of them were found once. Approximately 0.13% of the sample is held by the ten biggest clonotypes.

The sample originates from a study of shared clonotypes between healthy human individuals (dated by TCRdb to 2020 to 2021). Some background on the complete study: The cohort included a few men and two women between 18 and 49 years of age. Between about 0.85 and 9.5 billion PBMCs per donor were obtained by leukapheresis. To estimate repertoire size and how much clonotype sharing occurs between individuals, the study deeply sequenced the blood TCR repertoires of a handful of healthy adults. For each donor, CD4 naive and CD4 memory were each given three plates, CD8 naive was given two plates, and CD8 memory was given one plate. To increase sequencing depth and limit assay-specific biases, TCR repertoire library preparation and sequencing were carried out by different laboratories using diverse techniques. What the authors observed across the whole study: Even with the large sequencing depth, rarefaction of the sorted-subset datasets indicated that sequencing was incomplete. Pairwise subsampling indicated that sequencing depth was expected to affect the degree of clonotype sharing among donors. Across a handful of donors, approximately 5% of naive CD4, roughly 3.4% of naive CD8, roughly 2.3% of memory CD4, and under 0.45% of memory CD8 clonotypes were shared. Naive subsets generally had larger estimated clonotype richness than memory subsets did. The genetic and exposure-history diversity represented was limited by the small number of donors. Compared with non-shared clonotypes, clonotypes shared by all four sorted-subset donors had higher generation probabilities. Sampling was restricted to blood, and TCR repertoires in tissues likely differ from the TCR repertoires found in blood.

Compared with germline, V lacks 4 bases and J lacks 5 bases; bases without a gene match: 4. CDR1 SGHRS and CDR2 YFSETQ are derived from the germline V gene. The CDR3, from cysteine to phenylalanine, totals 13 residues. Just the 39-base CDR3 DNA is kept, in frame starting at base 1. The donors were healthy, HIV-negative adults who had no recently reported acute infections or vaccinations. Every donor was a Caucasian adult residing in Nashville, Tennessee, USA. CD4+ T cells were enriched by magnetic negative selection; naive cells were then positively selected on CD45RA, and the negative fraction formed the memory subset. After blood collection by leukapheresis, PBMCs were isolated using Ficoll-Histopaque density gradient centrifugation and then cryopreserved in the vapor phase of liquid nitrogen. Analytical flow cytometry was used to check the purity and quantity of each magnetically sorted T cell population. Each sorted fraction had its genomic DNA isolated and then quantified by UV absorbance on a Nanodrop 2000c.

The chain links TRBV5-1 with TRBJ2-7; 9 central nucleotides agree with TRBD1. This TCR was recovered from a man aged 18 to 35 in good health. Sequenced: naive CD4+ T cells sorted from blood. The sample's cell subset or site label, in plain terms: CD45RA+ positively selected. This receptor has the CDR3 CASSLDRGDEQYF. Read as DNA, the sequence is TGCGCCAGCAGCCTGGACAGGGGCGACGAGCAGTACTTC.